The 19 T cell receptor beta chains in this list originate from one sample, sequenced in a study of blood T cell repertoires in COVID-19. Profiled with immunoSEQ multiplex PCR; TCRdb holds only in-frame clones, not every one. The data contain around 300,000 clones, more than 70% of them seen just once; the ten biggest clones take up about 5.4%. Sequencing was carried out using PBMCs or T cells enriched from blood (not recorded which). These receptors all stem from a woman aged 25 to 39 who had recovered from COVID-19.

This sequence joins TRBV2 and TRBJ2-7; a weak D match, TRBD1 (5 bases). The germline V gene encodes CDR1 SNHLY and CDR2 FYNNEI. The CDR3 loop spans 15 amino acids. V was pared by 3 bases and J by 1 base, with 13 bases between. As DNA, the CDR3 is TGTGCCAGCAGTGACAGGCAGGGATTTTCCTACGAGCAGTACTTC. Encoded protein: CASSDRQGFSYEQYF.

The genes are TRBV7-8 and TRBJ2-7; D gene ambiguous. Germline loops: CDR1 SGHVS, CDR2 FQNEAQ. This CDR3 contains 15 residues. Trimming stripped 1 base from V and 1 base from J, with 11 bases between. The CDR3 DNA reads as TGTGCCAGCAGCTTAGTGGCTTACCCATCCTACGAGCAGTACTTC. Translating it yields CASSLVAYPSYEQYF.

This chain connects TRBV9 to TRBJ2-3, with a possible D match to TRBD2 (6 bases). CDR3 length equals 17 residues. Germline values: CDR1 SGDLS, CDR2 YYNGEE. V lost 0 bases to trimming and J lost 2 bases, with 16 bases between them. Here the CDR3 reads CASSVEEGFPLTDTQYF. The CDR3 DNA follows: TGTGCCAGCAGCGTAGAGGAGGGTTTCCCCCTCACAGATACGCAGTATTTT.

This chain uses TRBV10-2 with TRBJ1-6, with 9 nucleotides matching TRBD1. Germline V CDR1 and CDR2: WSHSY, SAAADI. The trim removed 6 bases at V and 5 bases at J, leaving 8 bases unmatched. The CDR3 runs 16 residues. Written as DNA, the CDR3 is TGCGCCAGCAGGTGGTCCCGGACAGGGGATAATTCACCCCTCCACTTT. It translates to CASRWSRTGDNSPLHF.

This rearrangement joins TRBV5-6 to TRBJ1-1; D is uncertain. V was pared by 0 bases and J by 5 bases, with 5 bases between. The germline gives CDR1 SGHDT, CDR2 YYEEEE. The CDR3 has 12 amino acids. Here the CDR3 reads CASSLGVTEAFF. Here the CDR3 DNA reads TGTGCCAGCAGCTTGGGCGTGACTGAAGCTTTCTTT. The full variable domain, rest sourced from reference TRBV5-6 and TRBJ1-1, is DAGVTQSPTHLIKTRGQQVTLRCSPKSGHDTVSWYQQALGQGPQFIFQYYEEEERQRGNFPDRFSGHQFPNYSSELNVNALLLGDSALYLCASSLGVTEAFFGQGTRLTVV.

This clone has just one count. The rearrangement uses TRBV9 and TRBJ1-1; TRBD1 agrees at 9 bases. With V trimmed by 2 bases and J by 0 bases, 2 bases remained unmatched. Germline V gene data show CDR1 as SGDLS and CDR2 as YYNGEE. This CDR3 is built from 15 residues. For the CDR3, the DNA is TGTGCCAGCAGCGTGACAGGGGGAATGAACACTGAAGCTTTCTTT. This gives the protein CASSVTGGMNTEAFF.

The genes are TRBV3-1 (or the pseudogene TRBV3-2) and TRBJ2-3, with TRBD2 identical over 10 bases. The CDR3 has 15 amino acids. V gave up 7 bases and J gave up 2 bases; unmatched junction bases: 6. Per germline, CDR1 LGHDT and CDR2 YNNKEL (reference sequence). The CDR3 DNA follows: TGTGCCAGCAACCTAGCGGGGGCCTACACAGATACGCAGTATTTT. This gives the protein CASNLAGAYTDTQYF.

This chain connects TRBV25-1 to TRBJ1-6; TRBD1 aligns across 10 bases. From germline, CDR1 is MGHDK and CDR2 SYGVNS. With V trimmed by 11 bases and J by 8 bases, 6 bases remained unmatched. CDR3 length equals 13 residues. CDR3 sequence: CASLGQGYSPLHF. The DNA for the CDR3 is TGTGCCTCTCTGGGACAGGGGTATTCACCCCTCCACTTT.

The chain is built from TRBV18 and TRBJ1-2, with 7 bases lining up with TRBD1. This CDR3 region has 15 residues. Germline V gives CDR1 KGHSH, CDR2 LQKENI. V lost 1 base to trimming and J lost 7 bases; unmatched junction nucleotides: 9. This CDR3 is CASSPLFGQDSGYTF. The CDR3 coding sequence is TGTGCCAGCTCACCACTTTTCGGACAGGACTCTGGCTACACCTTC.

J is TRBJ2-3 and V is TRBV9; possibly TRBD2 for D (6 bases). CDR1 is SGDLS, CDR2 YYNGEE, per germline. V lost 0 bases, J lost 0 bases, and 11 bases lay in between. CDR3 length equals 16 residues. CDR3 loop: CASSVEGAGSTDTQYF. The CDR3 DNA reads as TGTGCCAGCAGCGTAGAGGGTGCGGGAAGCACAGATACGCAGTATTTT. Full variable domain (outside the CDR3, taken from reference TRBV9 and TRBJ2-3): DSGVTQTPKHLITATGQRVTLRCSPRSGDLSVYWYQQSLDQGLQFLIQYYNGEERAKGNILERFSAQQFPDLHSELNLSSLELGDSALYFCASSVEGAGSTDTQYFGPGTRLTVL.

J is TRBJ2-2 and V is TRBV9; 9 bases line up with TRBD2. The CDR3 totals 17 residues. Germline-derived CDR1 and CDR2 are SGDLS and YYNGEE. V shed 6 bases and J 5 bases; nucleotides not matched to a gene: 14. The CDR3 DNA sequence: TGTGCCAGCAACCCGACTCGCGGGGGGGCGGGGACCGGGGAGCTGTTTTTT. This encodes CASNPTRGGAGTGELFF.

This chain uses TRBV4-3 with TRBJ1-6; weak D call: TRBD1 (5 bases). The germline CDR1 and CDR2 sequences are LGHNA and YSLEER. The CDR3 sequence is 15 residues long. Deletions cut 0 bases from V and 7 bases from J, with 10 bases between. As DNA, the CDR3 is TGCGCCAGCAGCCAAGATCCCCAGGGCAATTCACCCCTCCACTTT. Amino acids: CASSQDPQGNSPLHF.

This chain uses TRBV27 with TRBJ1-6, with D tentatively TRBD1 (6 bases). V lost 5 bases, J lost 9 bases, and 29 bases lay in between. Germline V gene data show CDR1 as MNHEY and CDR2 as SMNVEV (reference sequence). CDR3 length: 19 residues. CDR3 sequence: CASSEQGAVLGLGFSPLHF. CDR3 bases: TGTGCCAGCAGTGAACAGGGTGCGGTTTTGGGGCTGGGCTTTTCACCCCTCCACTTT.

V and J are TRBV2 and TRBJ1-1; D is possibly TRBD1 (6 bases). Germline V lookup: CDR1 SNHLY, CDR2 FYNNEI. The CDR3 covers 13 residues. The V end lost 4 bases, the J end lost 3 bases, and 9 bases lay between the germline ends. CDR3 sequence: CASSGDTHTEAFF. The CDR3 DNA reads TGTGCCAGCAGTGGGGACACCCACACTGAAGCTTTCTTT.

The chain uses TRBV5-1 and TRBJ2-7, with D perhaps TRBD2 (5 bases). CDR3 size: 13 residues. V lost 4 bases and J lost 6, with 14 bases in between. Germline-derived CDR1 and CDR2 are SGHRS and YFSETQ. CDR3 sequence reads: CASSPTPSGEQYF. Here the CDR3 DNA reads TGCGCCAGCAGCCCTACACCCAGCGGCGAGCAGTACTTC.

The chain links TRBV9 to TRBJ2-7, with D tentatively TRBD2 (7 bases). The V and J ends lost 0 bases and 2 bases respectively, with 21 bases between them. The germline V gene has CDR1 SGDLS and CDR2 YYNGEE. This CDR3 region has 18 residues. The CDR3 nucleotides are TGTGCCAGCAGCGTAGGACTAAGGGGCGGGGGCTCAACCTACGAGCAGTACTTC. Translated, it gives CASSVGLRGGGSTYEQYF.

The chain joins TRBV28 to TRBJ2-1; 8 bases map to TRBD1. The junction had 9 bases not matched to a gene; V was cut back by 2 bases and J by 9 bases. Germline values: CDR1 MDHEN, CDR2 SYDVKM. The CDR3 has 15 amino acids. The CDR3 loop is CASSLQGQAGLEQFF. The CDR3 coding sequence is TGTGCCAGCAGTTTACAGGGACAGGCGGGACTTGAGCAGTTCTTC.

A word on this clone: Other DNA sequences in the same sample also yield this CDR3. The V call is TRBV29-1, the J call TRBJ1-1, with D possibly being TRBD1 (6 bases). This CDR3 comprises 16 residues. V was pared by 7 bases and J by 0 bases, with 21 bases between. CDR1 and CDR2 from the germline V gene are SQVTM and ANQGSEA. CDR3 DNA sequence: TGCAGCGCGGCTTACCTAGGGGGGGCCATGAACACTGAAGCTTTCTTT. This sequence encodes CSAAYLGGAMNTEAFF.

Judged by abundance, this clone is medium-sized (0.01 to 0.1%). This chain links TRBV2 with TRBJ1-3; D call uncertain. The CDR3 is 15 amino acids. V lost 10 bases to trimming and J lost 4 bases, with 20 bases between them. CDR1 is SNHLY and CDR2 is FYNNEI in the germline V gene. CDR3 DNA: TGTGCCACCACATCGGAGGTCGGGGTAGGAAACACCATATATTTT. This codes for CATTSEVGVGNTIYF. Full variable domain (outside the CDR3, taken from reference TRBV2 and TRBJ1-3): EPEVTQTPSHQVTQMGQEVILRCVPISNHLYFYWYRQILGQKVEFLVSFYNNEISEKSEIFDDQFSVERPDGSNFTLKIRSTKLEDSAMYFCATTSEVGVGNTIYFGEGSWLTVV.